The 12 T cell receptor beta chains reported below all come from one sample, sequenced in a study of cytomegalovirus exposure and HLA in healthy donors. The assay was immunoSEQ multiplex PCR, and TCRdb's table has in-frame clones only and misses some. This sample has 80,000 to 100,000 clones, with about 83% found just once. The sample was PBMCs. All receptors come from a woman aged 25 to 45 in good health and CMV-seronegative.

This chain links TRBV19 with TRBJ2-3; 10 bases map to TRBD2. Germline V gene data show CDR1 as LNHDA and CDR2 as SQIVND (reference sequence). Trimming cost V 10 bases and J 0 bases; bases outside gene matches: 7. The CDR3 totals 15 residues. The DNA for the CDR3 is TGTGCCACCCACGGACTAGCGGCGAGCACAGATACGCAGTATTTT. It is translated as CATHGLAASTDTQYF.

The J gene is TRBJ1-5, the V gene TRBV7-8, with a weak D call TRBD1 (6 bases). CDR3 size: 16 residues. The V end lost 4 bases, the J end lost 6 bases, and 19 bases lay between the germline ends. Looked up from germline, CDR1 is SGHVS and CDR2 is FQNEAQ. The CDR3 DNA follows: TGTGCCAGCAGCTACAGGGACCGGGGGGAGAGTCAGCCCCAGCATTTT. Encoded protein: CASSYRDRGESQPQHF. Together with reference TRBV7-8 and TRBJ1-5, the CDR3 gives the full variable domain: GAGVSQSPRYKVAKRGQDVALRCDPISGHVSLFWYQQALGQGPEFLTYFQNEAQLDKSGLPSDRFFAERPEGSVSTLKIQRTQQEDSAVYLCASSYRDRGESQPQHFGDGTRLSIL.

The CDR3 region is CASSQDARYYGYTF. CDR3 DNA: TGCGCCAGCAGCCAAGATGCGAGATACTATGGCTACACCTTC. The rearrangement joins TRBV4-3 to TRBJ1-2; D is ambiguous. Germline V gene data show CDR1 as LGHNA and CDR2 as YSLEER. This CDR3 contains 14 residues. V was pared by 0 bases and J by 3 bases, with 8 bases between.

This sequence joins TRBV28 and TRBJ1-1, with TRBD1 matching 7 bases. The CDR3 is made up of 16 amino acids. The trim removed 5 bases at V and 4 bases at J, leaving 13 bases unmatched. CDR1 is MDHEN and CDR2 is SYDVKM in the germline V gene. In nucleotides, the CDR3 is TGTGCCAGCAGTCCCCCTTGGAGGGGGCGAATCACTGAAGCTTTCTTT. Protein sequence: CASSPPWRGRITEAFF.

This clone was counted between two and nine times. The chain links TRBV2 to TRBJ2-5, with 7 bases fitting TRBD1. CDR1 and CDR2 (germline): SNHLY, FYNNEI. This CDR3 is 15 amino acids long. Germline trimming cut 2 bases from V and 4 bases from J; bases unmatched to any gene: 7. The CDR3 spells CASSEIGAGGETQYF. CDR3 sequence (DNA): TGTGCCAGCAGTGAAATAGGGGCAGGGGGAGAGACCCAGTACTTC.

CDR3 nucleotides: TGCGCCAGCAGCTCCGGACAGGGGGCTACCGGGGAGCTGTTTTTT. It yields the protein CASSSGQGATGELFF. The chain joins TRBV5-1 to TRBJ2-2; 11 positions match TRBD1. This CDR3 region has 15 residues. V lost 3 bases and J lost 5; bases outside the gene matches: 3. Germline CDR1 reads SGHRS; CDR2 reads YFSETQ.

The chain carries TRBV7-9 and TRBJ2-1; the D gene is possibly TRBD2 (5 bases). Germline V CDR1 and CDR2: SEHNR, FQNEAQ (reference sequence). Deletions cut 4 bases from V and 8 bases from J, with 12 bases between. The CDR3 loop spans 13 amino acids. The CDR3 spells CASSSVTSYEQFF. The DNA for the CDR3 is TGTGCCAGCAGCTCAGTAACTAGTTATGAGCAGTTCTTC.

The chain uses TRBV7-6 and TRBJ2-2; D may be TRBD2 (6 bases). Germline CDR1 reads SGHVS; CDR2 reads FNYEAQ. This CDR3 is built from 13 residues. The V gene lost 5 bases and the J gene lost 9 bases, with 13 bases spanning the gap. The CDR3 here is CASSLLEGRELFF. DNA for the CDR3: TGTGCCAGCAGCCTCCTGGAGGGAAGGGAGCTGTTTTTT.

V and J are TRBV18 and TRBJ1-2, with TRBD1 matching 7 bases. V shed 6 bases, J shed 4 bases, and the junction held 11 bases outside the gene matches. CDR3 size: 15 residues. Germline V gives CDR1 KGHSH, CDR2 LQKENI. CDR3 sequence reads: CASSQSQGDIYGYTF. DNA for the CDR3: TGTGCCAGCTCCCAATCCCAGGGGGACATCTATGGCTACACCTTC.

The chain employs TRBV29-1 and TRBJ1-2, with TRBD1 identical over 8 bases. CDR1 is SQVTM and CDR2 is ANQGSEA in the germline V gene. The ends lost 5 bases at V and 2 bases at J; junction bases unmatched: 7. This CDR3 is built from 14 residues. This chain's CDR3 is CSVRTGRGNYGYTF. The CDR3 DNA follows: TGCAGCGTTAGGACAGGGCGGGGGAACTATGGCTACACCTTC.

The V call is TRBV2, the J call TRBJ2-7; D is perhaps TRBD1 (6 bases). Looked up from germline, CDR1 is SNHLY and CDR2 is FYNNEI. Between the trimmed V and J ends, which lost 5 bases and 3 bases, there was a span of 14 bases. The CDR3 contains 14 residues. The CDR3 DNA sequence: TGTGCCAGCAGTCCTCAGGGGCACCTCTACGAGCAGTACTTC. It is translated as CASSPQGHLYEQYF. The variable domain in full, completed from reference TRBV2 and TRBJ2-7, reads EPEVTQTPSHQVTQMGQEVILRCVPISNHLYFYWYRQILGQKVEFLVSFYNNEISEKSEIFDDQFSVERPDGSNFTLKIRSTKLEDSAMYFCASSPQGHLYEQYFGPGTRLTVT.

The chain employs TRBV29-1 and TRBJ1-2; weak D call: TRBD1 (5 bases). Trimming stripped 4 bases from V and 3 bases from J, with 12 bases between. Germline V lookup: CDR1 SQVTM, CDR2 ANQGSEA. The CDR3 covers 13 residues. The CDR3 loop is CSVVFPGHYGYTF. The CDR3 DNA reads TGCAGCGTTGTCTTTCCAGGGCACTATGGCTACACCTTC.